The present T cell receptor beta chain was sequenced within a study of cytomegalovirus exposure and HLA in healthy donors. Overall study results and limits: TCR association rates varied by HLA locus in a later analysis, with DRB1 highest and HLA-C lowest. Per a later analysis, HLA-associated TCR beta chains showed more clonal expansion than other, equally common TCR beta chains.

Comment on this clone: The antigen is not known.

The study ran its PCR with 60 Vbeta and 13 Jbeta primers. This table comes from immunoSEQ multiplex PCR, and its TCRdb copy is limited to in-frame clones, with some not included. The sample yields roughly 120,000 clones, of which the top ten take up roughly 3.5%. V was trimmed by 7 bases and J by 2 bases, leaving 11 bases between them. CDR1 is LNHDA, CDR2 SQIVND, per germline (reference sequence). The CDR3 sequence is 13 residues long. The sample comprised PBMCs. The genes are TRBV19 and TRBJ1-2, with no clear D. The clonotype comes from a young man in good health and CMV-seronegative. The CDR3 DNA is TGTGCCAGTACCCTGACGGGAAACTATGGCTACACCTTC. Its protein product is CASTLTGNYGYTF.